These 29 T cell receptor beta chains originate from one sample sequenced in a study of T cell changes during pregnancy in multiple sclerosis. Profiled with immunoSEQ multiplex PCR; TCRdb holds only in-frame clones, not every one. The table has 30,000 to 35,000 clones, over 85% seen once. The starting material was CD4+ T cells from peripheral blood mononuclear cells, obtained in the second trimester of pregnancy. The receptors were sampled from a female donor in good health, enrolled as a control in a pregnancy study.

A single count supports this clone. For the CDR3, the DNA is TGTGCCAGCAGTGAAGGGAGAAGGGAGACCCAGTACTTC. It is translated as CASSEGRRETQYF. The chain joins TRBV25-1 to TRBJ2-5; TRBD2 is a possible D gene (5 bases). Germline loops: CDR1 MGHDK, CDR2 SYGVNS. The CDR3 runs to 13 residues. V shed 2 bases and J shed 5 bases, with 9 bases lying between them.

This chain uses TRBV27 with TRBJ2-3; maybe TRBD2 (5 bases). The V gene's germline CDR1 is MNHEY and CDR2 SMNVEV (reference sequence). CDR3 length: 14 residues. The V gene lost 5 bases and the J gene lost 5 bases, with 14 bases spanning the gap. The CDR3 protein is CASSTPGYEDTQYF. In DNA form, the CDR3 reads TGTGCCAGCAGTACTCCGGGGTACGAAGATACGCAGTATTTT.

The V and J genes are TRBV2 and TRBJ1-5; no clear D gene. Germline lookup yields CDR1 SNHLY and CDR2 FYNNEI. Trimming took off 1 base at V and 0 bases at J, with 7 bases between the two ends. The CDR3 contains 15 residues. The CDR3 coding sequence is TGTGCCAGCAGTGAAGGGCAGTTTAGCAATCAGCCCCAGCATTTT. It yields the protein CASSEGQFSNQPQHF.

The chain carries TRBV18 and TRBJ2-3; 7 positions match TRBD1. Unmatched junction bases numbered 3, after V lost 3 bases and J lost 0 bases. This CDR3 is built from 15 residues. CDR1 and CDR2 (germline): KGHSH, LQKENI. The CDR3 sequence is CASSPGTASTDTQYF. CDR3 coding DNA: TGTGCCAGCTCACCCGGGACAGCAAGCACAGATACGCAGTATTTT.

The V call is TRBV30, the J call TRBJ2-7, with D perhaps matching TRBD2 (7 bases). Between the trimmed V and J ends, which lost 4 bases and 3 bases, there was a span of 13 bases. Germline V gene lookup returns CDR1 GTSNPN and CDR2 SVGIG (reference sequence). The CDR3 consists of 13 residues. CDR3 region: CAWKGGRSYEQYF. The CDR3 coding sequence is TGTGCCTGGAAGGGGGGGAGGAGCTACGAGCAGTACTTC.

The rearrangement joins TRBV7-2 to TRBJ2-3; maybe TRBD2 (5 bases). Germline values: CDR1 SGHTA, CDR2 FQGNSA. This CDR3 contains 15 residues. The V and J ends lost 3 bases and 2 bases respectively, with 12 bases between them. CDR3 sequence: CASSFSGMNTDTQYF. In DNA form, the CDR3 reads TGTGCCAGCAGCTTCTCCGGGATGAACACAGATACGCAGTATTTT.

This sequence joins TRBV30 and TRBJ1-6; 9 bases map to TRBD1. CDR1 GTSNPN and CDR2 SVGIG come from the germline V gene (reference sequence). The trim removed 7 bases at V and 6 bases at J, leaving 4 bases unmatched. This CDR3 region has 13 residues. The CDR3 region has the DNA TGTGCCTTCGGACAGGGGTTTAATTCACCCCTCCACTTT. This sequence encodes CAFGQGFNSPLHF.

The chain carries TRBV5-6 and TRBJ2-7; D unclear. Germline V gives CDR1 SGHDT, CDR2 YYEEEE. Trimming shortened V by 1 base and J by 2 bases, and 10 bases separated the two germline ends. The CDR3 is made up of 14 amino acids. In DNA form, the CDR3 reads TGTGCCAGCAGCTTGTTAGGTACAGCCTACGAGCAGTACTTC. Residues: CASSLLGTAYEQYF.

The chain has TRBV29-1 and TRBJ2-5; a weak D match, TRBD2 (5 bases). Per the germline V gene, CDR1 is SQVTM and CDR2 is ANQGSEA. The length of the CDR3 is 13 residues. With 3 bases removed from V and 3 bases from J, the gap between germline ends came to 11 bases. CDR3 bases: TGCAGCGTTGATTTCCGGCGGGAAGAGACCCAGTACTTC. It translates to CSVDFRREETQYF.

This clone was seen a single time. The J gene is TRBJ2-1, the V gene TRBV10-3; the D gene is possibly TRBD2 (6 bases). V was clipped by 6 bases and J by 7 bases, with 16 bases between them. Germline lookup yields CDR1 ENHRY and CDR2 SYGVKD. The CDR3 has 14 residues. CDR3 nucleotides: TGTGCCATCAGACGGGAGTCCGGACCAAATGAGCAGTTCTTC. Residues: CAIRRESGPNEQFF.

The chain recombines TRBV4-3 with TRBJ1-3, with 7 bases that match TRBD1. Germline CDR1 LGHNA, CDR2 YSLEER. The V and J ends lost 3 bases and 1 base, in that order; junction bases with no gene match: 12. The CDR3 has 18 amino acids. In DNA form, the CDR3 reads TGCGCCAGCAGCCATTCACTCCCTGGGACAGCGTCTGGAAACACCATATATTTT. It specifies CASSHSLPGTASGNTIYF.

The chain has TRBV4-1 and TRBJ2-5, with 8 nucleotides matching TRBD1. Germline V gene sequence: CDR1 MGHRA, CDR2 YSYEKL. Losses at the gene ends were 0 bases for V and 5 bases for J; bases not matched to a gene: 5. The CDR3 loop spans 15 amino acids. Written as DNA, the CDR3 is TGCGCCAGCAGCCAAGACCAGGGGGCGCGGGAGACCCAGTACTTC. It yields the protein CASSQDQGARETQYF.

The chain employs TRBV9 and TRBJ1-2; 9 nucleotides match TRBD1. From germline, CDR1 is SGDLS and CDR2 YYNGEE. CDR3 length: 15 residues. V lost 4 bases and J lost 10; bases outside the gene matches: 14. The CDR3 reads CASSPRQGVSIDYTF. CDR3 nucleotide sequence: TGTGCCAGCAGCCCCAGACAGGGGGTATCTATCGACTACACCTTC.

The chain is built from TRBV4-2 and TRBJ2-7; TRBD2 matches at 8 bases. The CDR3 loop spans 18 amino acids. From germline, CDR1 is LGHNA and CDR2 YNFKEQ. J gave up 1 base and V 1 base, and 12 bases lay outside the gene matches. In nucleotides, the CDR3 is TGTGCCAGCAGCCAAGTTTTAAGTCTAGCGGGTACGTCCTACGAGCAGTACTTC. Protein: CASSQVLSLAGTSYEQYF.

The chain uses TRBV5-1 and TRBJ2-2; 8 bases match TRBD1. V trimming: 4 bases; J trimming: 3 bases; junction bases outside the gene matches: 8. The CDR3 runs 16 residues. Germline lookup yields CDR1 SGHRS and CDR2 YFSETQ. CDR3 coding DNA: TGCGCCAGCAGCGAGGCCAGGGGGCAGTACACCGGGGAGCTGTTTTTT. Protein product: CASSEARGQYTGELFF.

The chain combines TRBV14 with TRBJ2-7; TRBD2 is a possible D gene (5 bases). The CDR3 has 16 residues. Trimming shortened V by 5 bases and J by 3 bases, and 20 bases separated the two germline ends. Germline CDR1 is SGHDN and CDR2 is FVKESK. The CDR3 bases are TGTGCCAGCAGCTCCCCCGGGAAGGGTACCCTCTACGAGCAGTACTTC. Translated, it gives CASSSPGKGTLYEQYF.

The DNA of the CDR3 is TGTGCCAGCAGCTTAAGAACAGGGGCCTCTCTACGGTCTTTCTTT. This translates into CASSLRTGASLRSFF. The chain has TRBV7-9 and TRBJ1-1, with TRBD1 matching 7 bases. CDR1 is SEHNR, CDR2 FQNEAQ, per germline (reference sequence). The CDR3 extends over 15 amino acids. V shed 2 bases, J shed 12 bases, and the junction held 15 bases outside the gene matches.

V and J are TRBV7-2 and TRBJ2-1; TRBD2 might be the D (5 bases). Trimming shortened V by 0 bases and J by 4 bases, and 10 bases separated the two germline ends. Germline V CDR1 and CDR2: SGHTA, FQGNSA. This CDR3 has 15 residues. Written as DNA, the CDR3 is TGTGCCAGCAGCTTAGCCCGGGGTCTATACAATGAGCAGTTCTTC. Translating it yields CASSLARGLYNEQFF.

This chain links TRBV27 with TRBJ2-7; 7 bases map to TRBD2. Trimming took 6 bases from V and 1 from J; bases not matched to a gene: 9. Per the germline V gene, CDR1 is MNHEY and CDR2 is SMNVEV (reference sequence). The CDR3 runs 15 residues. The CDR3 protein is CASRASGAPSYEQYF. CDR3 coding DNA: TGTGCCAGCAGGGCTAGCGGAGCCCCTTCCTACGAGCAGTACTTC.

The chain carries TRBV19 and TRBJ2-2; TRBD1 matches at 8 bases. With 4 bases clipped from V and 4 bases from J, the junction kept 8 bases outside the gene matches. This CDR3 has 16 amino acids. CDR1 is LNHDA and CDR2 is SQIVND in the germline V gene (reference sequence). CDR3 residues: CASSTWTGKSTGELFF. In nucleotides, the CDR3 is TGTGCCAGTAGTACTTGGACAGGGAAGAGCACCGGGGAGCTGTTTTTT.

This clone has only a few counts. The chain is built from TRBV19 and TRBJ2-1; 9 bases map to TRBD2. V dropped 3 bases and J dropped 6; count of bases not matched to a gene: 6. The CDR3 contains 15 residues. Germline values: CDR1 LNHDA, CDR2 SQIVND (reference sequence). The CDR3 protein is CASSILAGKINEQFF. CDR3 bases: TGTGCCAGTAGTATCCTAGCGGGGAAAATCAATGAGCAGTTCTTC.

In nucleotides, the CDR3 is TGTGCCAGCAGCGTAGCAGCTGGACAGGCTTACAATGAGCAGTTCTTC. This gives the protein CASSVAAGQAYNEQFF. The chain carries TRBV9 and TRBJ2-1, with 7 bases that match TRBD1. Trimming at V came to 0 bases and at J to 4 bases, leaving 7 bases not matched to a gene. This CDR3 contains 16 residues. Looked up from germline, CDR1 is SGDLS and CDR2 is YYNGEE.

The chain uses TRBV6-5 and TRBJ2-5, with 7 nucleotides matching TRBD2. CDR3 length: 14 residues. Germline assignment: CDR1 MNHEY and CDR2 SVGAGI. J lost 0 bases, V lost 6 bases, and 4 bases had no gene match. The CDR3 loop reads CASRVTSDQETQYF. For the CDR3, the DNA is TGTGCCAGCAGGGTCACTAGCGACCAAGAGACCCAGTACTTC.

V and J are TRBV4-3 and TRBJ2-2, with D possibly matching TRBD1 (6 bases). V lost 0 bases and J 6 bases, leaving 8 bases between the germline ends. The CDR3 is 14 amino acids. Germline V gene data show CDR1 as LGHNA and CDR2 as YSLEER. Here the CDR3 DNA reads TGCGCCAGCAGCCAAGATTGGGGGCCCGGGGAGCTGTTTTTT. It yields the protein CASSQDWGPGELFF.

The rearrangement uses TRBV2 and TRBJ1-4; no clear D gene. Germline CDR1 SNHLY, CDR2 FYNNEI. Trimming shortened V by 7 bases and J by 8 bases, and 14 bases separated the two germline ends. CDR3 size: 13 residues. This CDR3 reads CASTVAIEEKLFF. The CDR3 nucleotides are TGTGCCAGCACCGTGGCAATCGAAGAAAAACTGTTTTTT.

The V call is TRBV5-1, the J call TRBJ2-1, with TRBD2 identical over 9 bases. V gave up 2 bases and J gave up 7 bases; unmatched junction bases: 16. The germline V gene has CDR1 SGHRS and CDR2 YFSETQ. This CDR3 region has 18 residues. As DNA, the CDR3 is TGCGCCAGCAGCTTTCGACCTAGCGGGATCGGATTGGTGAATGAGCAGTTCTTC. The encoded protein is CASSFRPSGIGLVNEQFF.

The gene calls are TRBV11-2 and TRBJ2-1, with TRBD1 identical over 9 bases. Germline CDR1 is SGHAT and CDR2 is FQNNGV. J gave up 8 bases and V 5 bases, and 4 bases lay outside the gene matches. The CDR3 has 13 amino acids. The CDR3 sequence is CASSVHRGHEQFF. The CDR3 DNA reads as TGTGCCAGCAGCGTCCACAGGGGGCATGAGCAGTTCTTC.

J is TRBJ2-3 and V is TRBV30; D gene uncertain. From germline, CDR1 is GTSNPN and CDR2 SVGIG (reference sequence). The CDR3 has 14 amino acids. V gave up 4 bases and J gave up 0 bases, with 11 bases separating them. Here the CDR3 DNA reads TGTGCCTGGAACTTTCGTACTAGCACAGATACGCAGTATTTT. This encodes CAWNFRTSTDTQYF.

The chain is built from TRBV4-2 and TRBJ1-6; 7 bases map to TRBD1. Germline V gives CDR1 LGHNA, CDR2 YNFKEQ. The CDR3 is made up of 15 amino acids. The V segment lost 0 bases and the J segment 7 bases; nucleotides outside the gene matches: 3. CDR3 region: CASSQETGANSPLHF. The CDR3 coding sequence is TGTGCCAGCAGCCAAGAAACAGGGGCCAATTCACCCCTCCACTTT.